This is a list of T cell receptor beta chains from one sample in a study of cytomegalovirus exposure and HLA in healthy donors. TCRdb's copy holds only in-frame clones and misses some; the assay was immunoSEQ multiplex PCR. This sample has about 200,000 clones, with 70% to 90% found just once. The sample consisted of PBMCs. The receptors stem from a woman in her twenties or thirties in good health and CMV-seronegative. The CDR3 runs from the conserved cysteine through the conserved F or W. A D gene is named only where the DNA matches it firmly. Not every row has a clone size; where given, it reads once, few, many or a size class.

len	v_gene	j_gene	abundance	d_gene	CDR3nt	CDR3aa
13	TRBV28	TRBJ2-7	.	TRBD2	TGTGCCAGCAGTTCGACCAGCGGGAACGAGCAGTACTTC	CASSSTSGNEQYF
14	TRBV28	TRBJ1-5	once	TRBD1	TGTGCCAGCAGTTACAGGGGGCAGGGTCAGCCCCAGCATTTT	CASSYRGQGQPQHF
14	TRBV6-1	TRBJ1-5	.	TRBD1	TGTGCCAGCAGCGATACAGGGGGCAATCAGCCCCAGCATTTT	CASSDTGGNQPQHF
16	TRBV5-1	TRBJ2-3	few	TRBD1	TGCGCCAGCAGCTTGCCCCCGGGACAGGGTTCAGATACGCAGTATTTT	CASSLPPGQGSDTQYF
15	TRBV5-1	TRBJ2-3	.	TRBD1	TGCGCCAGCAGCAGGGACAGCCCTCTCACAGATACGCAGTATTTT	CASSRDSPLTDTQYF
16	TRBV5-1	TRBJ2-2	.	TRBD2	TGCGCCAGCAGCTTGTTAGCGGGAGGGACAACCGGGGAGCTGTTTTTT	CASSLLAGGTTGELFF
16	TRBV27	TRBJ2-7	.	TRBD2	TGTGCCAGCAGTTTATCGGGACTAGCGGGGCCCGGGGAGCAGTACTTC	CASSLSGLAGPGEQYF
12	TRBV19	TRBJ1-2	.	TRBD1	TGTGCCAGTAGTGACCGGGACAGAGGCTACACCTTC	CASSDRDRGYTF
12	TRBV7-8	TRBJ2-7	.	.	TGTGCCAGCAGCGGTAGTTCCTACGAGCAGTACTTC	CASSGSSYEQYF
15	TRBV27	TRBJ2-4	.	TRBD1	TGTGCCAGCAGTCCTACAGGGGTTGGCAAAAACATTCAGTACTTC	CASSPTGVGKNIQYF
15	TRBV28	TRBJ1-1	.	.	TGTGCCAGCAGTTTATTCGGTCGGTTAAACACTGAAGCTTTCTTT	CASSLFGRLNTEAFF
12	TRBV28	TRBJ2-1	.	.	TGTGCCAGCAGTTTGGAGTACAATGAGCAGTTCTTC	CASSLEYNEQFF
14	TRBV19	TRBJ1-5	.	.	TGTGCCAGTAGCTCAGGGAGGAGCAATCAGCCCCAGCATTTT	CASSSGRSNQPQHF
13	TRBV28	TRBJ1-1	.	.	TGTGCCAGCAGTTTTATAGGGGGAACTGAAGCTTTCTTT	CASSFIGGTEAFF
16	TRBV7-9	TRBJ2-4	.	TRBD2	TGTGCCAGCAGCTTACTTGGACTAGCGGGGGAAAACATTCAGTACTTC	CASSLLGLAGENIQYF
14	TRBV4-1	TRBJ2-1	.	TRBD1	TGCGCCAGCAGCCCCCAGACAGGGTACAATGAGCAGTTCTTC	CASSPQTGYNEQFF
13	TRBV28	TRBJ1-2	.	TRBD1	TGTGCCAGCACCTCGACAGGGCATTATGGCTACACCTTC	CASTSTGHYGYTF
17	TRBV7-9	TRBJ2-5	.	TRBD1	TGTGCCAGCAGCCAAACCACAGGGGGCGTAAGTGGAGAGACCCAGTACTTC	CASSQTTGGVSGETQYF
13	TRBV11-2	TRBJ2-7	.	.	TGTGCCAGCCAGCCTGACAGGTACTACGAGCAGTACTTC	CASQPDRYYEQYF
17	TRBV5-6	TRBJ2-5	.	.	TGTGCCAGCAGCTATCCAGGACTGCTCCCCACCACGGAGACCCAGTACTTC	CASSYPGLLPTTETQYF
18	TRBV7-9	TRBJ1-2	few	TRBD1	TGTGCCAGCAGCTTAGCCCAGACAGGGCGGGTTGGGATCTATGGCTACACCTTC	CASSLAQTGRVGIYGYTF
12	TRBV7-9	TRBJ1-2	.	.	TGTGCCAGCAGCTTTTCCAGGGAAGGCTACACCTTC	CASSFSREGYTF
15	TRBV27	TRBJ2-7	.	TRBD2	TGTGCCAGCAGTAAGGGACTAGCGGTTGCCTACGAGCAGTACTTC	CASSKGLAVAYEQYF
16	TRBV5-1	TRBJ2-4	.	TRBD2	TGCGCCAGCAGCTTACCTAGCGGGGGGGGCCAGGACATTCAGTACTTC	CASSLPSGGGQDIQYF
13	TRBV15	TRBJ2-3	.	.	TGTGCCACCCTTCAGGGGTACACAGATACGCAGTATTTT	CATLQGYTDTQYF
14	TRBV6-5	TRBJ2-7	.	TRBD1	TGTGCCAGCAGGCGGACCGGGACAGCTCGATTACAGTACTTC	CASRRTGTARLQYF
16	TRBV2	TRBJ2-2	.	.	TGTGCCAGCAGTGAGTCGGCGGGGCTCTGGACCGGGGAGCTGTTTTTT	CASSESAGLWTGELFF
17	TRBV5-4	TRBJ2-7	.	TRBD2	TGTGCCAGCAGCCCCGGGACTAGCGGGAGGGGAGGCTACGAGCAGTACTTC	CASSPGTSGRGGYEQYF
14	TRBV27	TRBJ2-3	few	TRBD2	TGTGCCAGCAGTACTAGCGGGAGTTGGGATACGCAGTATTTT	CASSTSGSWDTQYF
14	TRBV2	TRBJ2-7	.	.	TGTGCCAGCAGTGAAGGGGGCCGTTACTACGAGCAGTACTTC	CASSEGGRYYEQYF
14	TRBV27	TRBJ2-7	.	.	TGTGCCAGCAGTTTGGCTCAGGGTTTGAGCGAGCAGTACTTC	CASSLAQGLSEQYF
16	TRBV2	TRBJ2-3	.	.	TGTGCCAGCAGTGACGGTCGAGGCGGGCCGGGAGATACGCAGTATTTT	CASSDGRGGPGDTQYF
19	TRBV5-1	TRBJ1-1	.	TRBD1	TGCGCCAGCAGCTTCCCAACTGGGACAGATTCTACTATGAACACTGAAGCTTTCTTT	CASSFPTGTDSTMNTEAFF
11	TRBV6-5	TRBJ2-2	few	TRBD1	TGTGCCAGCAGTGAAGACAGGGGGTTGTTTTTT	CASSEDRGLFF
12	TRBV5-6	TRBJ1-1	once	.	TGTGCCAGCAGCTTGTATCTAGGTGAAGCTTTCTTT	CASSLYLGEAFF
15	TRBV6-5	TRBJ2-7	.	TRBD1	TGTGCCAGCAGTTACAAGACAGGGAGCTCCTACGAGCAGTACTTC	CASSYKTGSSYEQYF
14	TRBV2	TRBJ1-1	few	TRBD1	TGTGCCGGCCAAGGGACAGGGCTTAGGACTGAAGCTTTCTTT	CAGQGTGLRTEAFF
15	TRBV5-4	TRBJ2-1	.	TRBD2	TGTGCCAGCAGACTTACTAGCGGGAACTACAATGAGCAGTTCTTC	CASRLTSGNYNEQFF
13	TRBV18	TRBJ1-2	.	.	TGTGCCAGCTCACCAGAGGCCGACTATGGCTACACCTTC	CASSPEADYGYTF
15	TRBV2	TRBJ2-5	.	TRBD1	TGTGCCAGCAGCGGGACAGGGACATTTGGAGAGACCCAGTACTTC	CASSGTGTFGETQYF
13	TRBV9	TRBJ2-1	.	TRBD2	TGTGCCAGCAGCGTAACGGGAGGGGGGGAGCAGTTCTTC	CASSVTGGGEQFF
16	TRBV28	TRBJ2-2	once	.	TGTGCCAGCACCCCCTGGCGGGGAAGGAACACCGGGGAGCTGTTTTTT	CASTPWRGRNTGELFF
17	TRBV7-9	TRBJ2-5	few	TRBD2	TGTGCCAGCAGCTTAGCGGCTAGCGGGAGGGCCACGGAGACCCAGTACTTC	CASSLAASGRATETQYF
18	TRBV7-2	TRBJ2-1	.	.	TGTGCCAGCAGCTTATATATCCCGACTCCGGGACTTGACAATGAGCAGTTCTTC	CASSLYIPTPGLDNEQFF
15	TRBV28	TRBJ2-5	.	.	TGTGCCAGCAGACCCCAACTAGGGAGACAAGAGACCCAGTACTTC	CASRPQLGRQETQYF
18	TRBV12-5	TRBJ1-1	.	.	TGTGCTAGTGGTTTGAGTACGGGGGGGCGCGCTGTGAACACTGAAGCTTTCTTT	CASGLSTGGRAVNTEAFF